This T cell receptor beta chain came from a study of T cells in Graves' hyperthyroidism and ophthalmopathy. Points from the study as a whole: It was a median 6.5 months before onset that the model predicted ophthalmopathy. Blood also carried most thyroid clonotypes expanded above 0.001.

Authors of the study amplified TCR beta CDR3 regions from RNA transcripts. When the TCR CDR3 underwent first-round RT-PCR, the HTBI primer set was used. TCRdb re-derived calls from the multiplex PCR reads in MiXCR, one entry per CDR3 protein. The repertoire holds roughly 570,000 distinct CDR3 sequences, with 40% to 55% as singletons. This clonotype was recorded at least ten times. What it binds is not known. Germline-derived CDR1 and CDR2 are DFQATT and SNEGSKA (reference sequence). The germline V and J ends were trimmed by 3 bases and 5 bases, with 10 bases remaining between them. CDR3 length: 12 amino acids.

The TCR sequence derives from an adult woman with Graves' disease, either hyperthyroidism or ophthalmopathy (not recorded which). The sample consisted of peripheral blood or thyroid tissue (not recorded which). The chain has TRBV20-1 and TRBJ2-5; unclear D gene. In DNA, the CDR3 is TGCAGTGCTAGTGGCTACTTGGAGACCCAGTACTTC. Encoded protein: CSASGYLETQYF.